The 9 T cell receptor beta chains listed next were all sequenced from one sample in a study of long-term antiretroviral therapy in people with HIV. Running of the v3.0 immunoSEQ assay took place at survey level. Libraries were prepared by immunoSEQ multiplex PCR; TCRdb keeps only in-frame clonotypes and omits some of them. The table records some 14,000 clones, 80% to 90% of them present only once. Sequences were derived from unsorted PBMCs, sampled 0.4 years after starting antiretroviral therapy. The receptors here all came from a man aged 30 to 39 with HIV.

The chain uses TRBV27 and TRBJ1-6; 8 bases match TRBD1. Germline CDR1 and CDR2: MNHEY and SMNVEV (reference sequence). The V gene end was trimmed by 8 bases and the J gene end by 5 bases; junction bases not matched to a gene: 8. The CDR3 is 15 residues long. CDR3 region: CASSPDRADNSPLHF. The CDR3 DNA is TGTGCCAGCTCTCCGGACAGGGCGGATAATTCACCCCTCCACTTT.

CDR3 region: CASSLGSGEDTQYF. CDR3 nucleotides: TGCGCCAGCAGCTTGGGTAGCGGGGAAGATACGCAGTATTTT. The genes are TRBV5-1 and TRBJ2-3, with TRBD2 matching 8 bases. V lost 0 bases and J lost 5; bases outside the gene matches: 2. CDR3 length: 14 residues. Germline values: CDR1 SGHRS, CDR2 YFSETQ.

The chain carries TRBV23-1 and TRBJ1-1, with 7 bases that match TRBD1. TRBV23-1 is designated an ORF whose function remains uncertain. The CDR3 consists of 16 residues. Trimming cost V 0 bases and J 0 bases; bases outside gene matches: 4. The CDR3 loop is CASSQSRGQMNTEAFF. The CDR3 DNA is TGCGCCAGCAGTCAATCCCGGGGACAGATGAACACTGAAGCTTTCTTT.

This chain connects TRBV6-5 to TRBJ2-2, with TRBD2 identical over 9 bases. The junction had 4 bases not matched to a gene; V was cut back by 7 bases and J by 7 bases. The CDR3 sequence is 13 residues long. Germline-derived CDR1 and CDR2 are MNHEY and SVGAGI. The CDR3 spells CASNAGGIGELFF. The CDR3, as DNA: TGTGCCAGCAACGCGGGGGGGATCGGGGAGCTGTTTTTT.

This chain uses TRBV6-1 with TRBJ2-6; unclear D gene. The V end lost 4 bases, the J end lost 4 bases, and 11 bases lay between the germline ends. Germline V CDR1 and CDR2: MNHNS, SASEGT. There are 15 residues in the CDR3. The DNA for the CDR3 is TGTGCCAGCAGTGGAACACGGGTAGGGGCCAACGTCCTGACTTTC. It codes for CASSGTRVGANVLTF.

The chain couples TRBV6-5 to TRBJ1-1; D unclear. From germline, CDR1 is MNHEY and CDR2 SVGAGI. CDR3 length equals 13 residues. Trimming pared 7 bases from V and 1 base from J, leaving 10 bases between. CDR3 residues: CASTPQQNTEAFF. DNA for the CDR3: TGTGCCAGCACCCCACAGCAGAACACTGAAGCTTTCTTT.

This clone was recorded a few times. This chain joins TRBV18 and TRBJ2-2; D possibly matches TRBD1 or TRBD2 (5 bases each). Germline V gives CDR1 KGHSH, CDR2 LQKENI. Deletions cut 3 bases from V and 0 bases from J, with 8 bases between. The CDR3 consists of 15 residues. CDR3 in amino acids: CASSPGTANTGELFF. In DNA, the CDR3 is TGTGCCAGCTCACCGGGGACGGCGAACACCGGGGAGCTGTTTTTT.

The chain recombines TRBV4-1 with TRBJ2-1; D uncertain. Trimming stripped 3 bases from V and 1 base from J, with 1 base between. CDR1 MGHRA and CDR2 YSYEKL come from the germline V gene. This CDR3 contains 12 residues. CDR3 loop: CASSHSYNEQFF. CDR3 nucleotide sequence: TGCGCCAGCAGCCATTCCTACAATGAGCAGTTCTTC.

This chain connects TRBV7-9 to TRBJ2-1, with TRBD2 identical over 8 bases. CDR3 length: 17 amino acids. CDR1 and CDR2 from the germline V gene are SEHNR and FQNEAQ (reference sequence). Germline trimming cut 4 bases from V and 5 bases from J; bases unmatched to any gene: 13. CDR3 sequence reads: CASSWMRGGGYNNEQFF. For the CDR3, the DNA is TGTGCCAGCAGCTGGATGAGGGGCGGGGGGTATAACAATGAGCAGTTCTTC.